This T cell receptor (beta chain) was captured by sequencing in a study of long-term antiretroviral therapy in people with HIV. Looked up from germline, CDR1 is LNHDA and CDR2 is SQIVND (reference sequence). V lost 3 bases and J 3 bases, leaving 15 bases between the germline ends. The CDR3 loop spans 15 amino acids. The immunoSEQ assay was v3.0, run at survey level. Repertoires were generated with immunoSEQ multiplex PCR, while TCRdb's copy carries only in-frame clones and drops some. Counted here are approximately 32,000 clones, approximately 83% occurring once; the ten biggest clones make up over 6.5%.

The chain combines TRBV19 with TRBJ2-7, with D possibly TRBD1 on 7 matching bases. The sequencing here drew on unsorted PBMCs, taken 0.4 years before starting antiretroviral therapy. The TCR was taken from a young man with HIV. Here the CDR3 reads CASSIGGGGNYEQYF. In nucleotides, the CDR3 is TGTGCCAGTAGTATTGGCGGAGGGGGCAACTACGAGCAGTACTTC.